The 15 T cell receptor beta chains below come from one sample, sequenced in a study of shared clonotypes between healthy human individuals. Libraries were prepared by immunoSEQ multiplex PCR; TCRdb keeps only in-frame clonotypes and omits some of them. The profile shows roughly 300,000 clones, roughly 70% of them singletons. The sample consisted of memory CD4+ T cells sorted from blood. The subset here: CD45RA-negative fraction. These receptors were collected from a man aged 25 to 45 in good health.

The count of this clone is one. The rearrangement uses TRBV7-2 and TRBJ2-7; the D gene is possibly TRBD2 (5 bases). CDR1 and CDR2 (germline): SGHTA, FQGNSA. CDR3 length equals 12 residues. Trimming removed 3 bases from V and 6 bases from J, with 9 bases in between. Here the CDR3 DNA reads TGTGCCAGCAGCTTCGGAGGCGGCGAGCAGTACTTC. Encoded protein: CASSFGGGEQYF.

This clone occurred a few times. The genes are TRBV21-1 and TRBJ2-7. TRBV21-1 corresponds to a pseudogene. CDR3 length: 19 amino acids. DNA for the CDR3: TGTGCCAGCAGCAAAGCGCAAGGGCCAGCGCAGCCTATCTCCTACGAGCAGTACTTC. This encodes CASSKAQGPAQPISYEQYF.

The chain uses TRBV18 and TRBJ2-3; D is ambiguous. This CDR3 comprises 16 residues. V lost 2 bases and J lost 4, with 16 bases in between. Germline V gene sequence: CDR1 KGHSH, CDR2 LQKENI. The CDR3 sequence: CASSPASGGRADTQYF. Written as DNA, the CDR3 is TGTGCCAGCTCACCAGCTTCTGGCGGTAGGGCAGATACGCAGTATTTT.

V gene TRBV4-3 combines with J gene TRBJ2-7; 9 bases fit TRBD2. V trimming: 9 bases; J trimming: 1 base; junction bases outside the gene matches: 10. Germline V gene lookup returns CDR1 LGHNA and CDR2 YSLEER. This CDR3 has 15 amino acids. The DNA of the CDR3 is TGCGCCAGGGGGATAGCGGGAGAAAGGTCCTACGAGCAGTACTTC. Translation: CARGIAGERSYEQYF.

Only one count was recorded for this clone. The chain uses TRBV4-2 and TRBJ2-7; unclear D gene. The V gene's germline CDR1 is LGHNA and CDR2 YNFKEQ. The CDR3 totals 14 residues. The germline V and J ends were trimmed by 1 base and 0 bases, with 7 bases remaining between them. For the CDR3, the DNA is TGTGCCAGCAGCCAAGCCATAAACTCCTACGAGCAGTACTTC. It translates to CASSQAINSYEQYF.

This rearrangement joins TRBV6-5 to TRBJ1-3; no clear D gene. There are 13 residues in the CDR3. V was clipped by 8 bases and J by 0 bases, with 8 bases between them. Germline lookup yields CDR1 MNHEY and CDR2 SVGAGI. CDR3: CASAMTSGNTIYF. The CDR3 nucleotides are TGTGCCAGCGCCATGACCTCTGGAAACACCATATATTTT.

This chain joins TRBV2 and TRBJ2-1, with 9 nucleotides matching TRBD2. This CDR3 spans 16 amino acids. Trimming removed 4 bases from V and 1 base from J; junction bases left unmatched: 5. The germline CDR1 and CDR2 sequences are SNHLY and FYNNEI. CDR3 DNA: TGTGCCAGCAGTGGGCCGCTAGCGGGGTCCTACAATGAGCAGTTCTTC. Its protein product is CASSGPLAGSYNEQFF.

The rearrangement joins TRBV19 to TRBJ1-5, with D unresolved. CDR3 length: 15 residues. The V gene lost 5 bases and the J gene lost 9 bases, with 20 bases spanning the gap. The germline V gene encodes CDR1 LNHDA and CDR2 SQIVND (reference sequence). DNA for the CDR3: TGTGCCAGTAGTCGCTCGGCGGATCGATCTCGGCCCCAGCATTTT. It codes for CASSRSADRSRPQHF.

J is TRBJ1-2 and V is TRBV19; D unresolved. Per germline, CDR1 LNHDA and CDR2 SQIVND (reference sequence). The germline V and J ends were trimmed by 3 bases and 4 bases, with 18 bases remaining between them. The CDR3 spans 16 residues. CDR3 in DNA: TGTGCCAGTAGTATTGGTAACGCCAGGTTTACCTATGGCTACACCTTC. It codes for CASSIGNARFTYGYTF. Supplemented by reference TRBV19 and TRBJ1-2, the full variable domain reads DGGITQSPKYLFRKEGQNVTLSCEQNLNHDAMYWYRQDPGQGLRLIYYSQIVNDFQKGDIAEGYSVSREKKESFPLTVTSAQKNPTAFYLCASSIGNARFTYGYTFGSGTRLTVV.

This chain connects TRBV10-3 to TRBJ2-6; D might be TRBD1 (6 bases). This CDR3 is 16 amino acids long. Trimming stripped 6 bases from V and 1 base from J, with 13 bases between. Germline-derived CDR1 and CDR2 are ENHRY and SYGVKD. CDR3 region: CAISKSDRSGANVLTF. The CDR3 DNA reads TGTGCCATCAGCAAAAGCGACAGGTCTGGGGCCAACGTCCTGACTTTC.

The CDR3 DNA is TGCGCCAGCCATGGGACAGGGACTGGAGAGACCCAGTACTTC. Translation gives CASHGTGTGETQYF. The V and J genes are TRBV5-1 and TRBJ2-5; the match to TRBD1 covers 9 bases. In germline, CDR1 is SGHRS, CDR2 YFSETQ. Trimming cost V 7 bases and J 4 bases; bases outside gene matches: 8. The CDR3 consists of 14 residues.

Points on this clone: Additional DNA sequences in this sample encode the identical CDR3. This sequence joins TRBV18 and TRBJ1-5, with D possibly TRBD1 on 5 matching bases. Trimming took off 0 bases at V and 1 base at J, with 10 bases between the two ends. CDR1 is KGHSH, CDR2 LQKENI, per germline. The CDR3 is 16 amino acids. The CDR3 DNA reads as TGTGCCAGCTCACCACCCTATGGGACCAGCAATCAGCCCCAGCATTTT. Translated, it gives CASSPPYGTSNQPQHF.

The V gene is TRBV18, the J gene TRBJ2-1; D might be TRBD1 (7 bases). The CDR3 is 16 residues long. Germline-derived CDR1 and CDR2 are KGHSH and LQKENI. V shed 5 bases and J shed 0 bases, with 14 bases lying between them. The CDR3 spells CASSYSGGSSYNEQFF. CDR3 nucleotide sequence: TGTGCCAGCTCATACTCAGGGGGGAGCTCCTACAATGAGCAGTTCTTC.

J is TRBJ2-7 and V is TRBV4-1, with D uncertain. The germline V gene has CDR1 MGHRA and CDR2 YSYEKL. The V end was cut by 0 bases, the J end by 3 bases, with 3 bases between. This CDR3 contains 12 residues. The CDR3 loop reads CASSQDRYEQYF. DNA of the CDR3: TGCGCCAGCAGCCAAGATCGCTACGAGCAGTACTTC.

The chain employs TRBV28 and TRBJ2-3; D gene unclear. Trimming pared 1 base from V and 2 bases from J, leaving 10 bases between. This CDR3 has 15 residues. Per germline, CDR1 MDHEN and CDR2 SYDVKM. The CDR3 nucleotides read TGTGCCAGCAGTTTATATCTGGGCCTCACAGATACGCAGTATTTT. It is translated as CASSLYLGLTDTQYF. Complete variable domain (other parts from reference TRBV28 and TRBJ2-3): DVKVTQSSRYLVKRTGEKVFLECVQDMDHENMFWYRQDPGLGLRLIYFSYDVKMKEKGDIPEGYSVSREKKERFSLILESASTNQTSMYLCASSLYLGLTDTQYFGPGTRLTVL.